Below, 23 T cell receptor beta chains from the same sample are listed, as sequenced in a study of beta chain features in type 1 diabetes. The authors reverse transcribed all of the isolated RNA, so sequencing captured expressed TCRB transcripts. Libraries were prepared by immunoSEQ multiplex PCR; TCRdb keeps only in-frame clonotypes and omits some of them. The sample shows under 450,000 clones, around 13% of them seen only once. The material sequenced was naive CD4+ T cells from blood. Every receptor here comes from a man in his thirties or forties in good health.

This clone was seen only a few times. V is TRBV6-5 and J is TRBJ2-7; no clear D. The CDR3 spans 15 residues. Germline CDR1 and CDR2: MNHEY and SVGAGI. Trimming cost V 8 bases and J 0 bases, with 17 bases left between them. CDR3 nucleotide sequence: TGTGCCAGCGGGCGAGGACGGAGAGCCTCCTACGAGCAGTACTTC. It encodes CASGRGRRASYEQYF.

CDR3 in amino acids: CASSQDRLPSEKLFF. CDR3 DNA sequence: TGTGCCAGCAGCCAAGACAGGCTACCGAGTGAAAAACTGTTTTTT. The chain is built from TRBV14 and TRBJ1-4, with no clear D. This CDR3 contains 15 residues. Trimming shortened V by 0 bases and J by 7 bases, and 12 bases separated the two germline ends. CDR1 and CDR2 (germline): SGHDN, FVKESK.

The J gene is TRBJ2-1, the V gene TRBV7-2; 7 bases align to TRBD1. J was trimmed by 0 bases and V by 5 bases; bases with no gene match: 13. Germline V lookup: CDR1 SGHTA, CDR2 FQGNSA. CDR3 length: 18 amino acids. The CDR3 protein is CASSPAVGDSYSYNEQFF. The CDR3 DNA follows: TGTGCCAGCAGCCCCGCCGTTGGGGACAGCTACTCCTACAATGAGCAGTTCTTC. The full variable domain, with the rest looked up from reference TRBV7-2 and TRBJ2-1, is GAGVSQSPSNKVTEKGKDVELRCDPISGHTALYWYRQSLGQGLEFLIYFQGNSAPDKSGLPSDRFSAERTGGSVSTLTIQRTQQEDSAVYLCASSPAVGDSYSYNEQFFGPGTRLTVL.

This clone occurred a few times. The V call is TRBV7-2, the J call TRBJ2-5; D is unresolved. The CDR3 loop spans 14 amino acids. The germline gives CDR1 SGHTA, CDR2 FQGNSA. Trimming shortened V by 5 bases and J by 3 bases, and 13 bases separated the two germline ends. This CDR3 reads CASSQQETKETQYF. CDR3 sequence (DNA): TGTGCCAGCAGCCAACAAGAAACTAAAGAGACCCAGTACTTC.

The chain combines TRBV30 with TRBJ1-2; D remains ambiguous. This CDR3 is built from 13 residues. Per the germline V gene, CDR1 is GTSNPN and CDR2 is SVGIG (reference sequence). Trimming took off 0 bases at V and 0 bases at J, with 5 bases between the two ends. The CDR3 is CAWSVLANYGYTF. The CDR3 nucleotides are TGTGCCTGGAGTGTCTTGGCTAACTATGGCTACACCTTC.

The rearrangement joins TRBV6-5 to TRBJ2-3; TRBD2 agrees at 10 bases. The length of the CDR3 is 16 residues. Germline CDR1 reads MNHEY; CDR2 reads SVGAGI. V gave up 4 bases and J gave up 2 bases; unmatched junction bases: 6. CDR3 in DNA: TGTGCCAGCAGTTCCGCCGGGACTAGCGACACAGATACGCAGTATTTT. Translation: CASSSAGTSDTDTQYF.

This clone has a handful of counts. The chain's CDR3 is CAWSWGHLAVNTEAFF. As DNA, the CDR3 is TGTGCCTGGAGTTGGGGACACCTCGCTGTGAACACTGAAGCTTTCTTT. This chain connects TRBV30 to TRBJ1-1; tentatively, D is TRBD1 (6 bases). V was trimmed by 2 bases and J by 0 bases, leaving 16 bases between them. CDR3 length: 16 residues. The germline V gene encodes CDR1 GTSNPN and CDR2 SVGIG (reference sequence).

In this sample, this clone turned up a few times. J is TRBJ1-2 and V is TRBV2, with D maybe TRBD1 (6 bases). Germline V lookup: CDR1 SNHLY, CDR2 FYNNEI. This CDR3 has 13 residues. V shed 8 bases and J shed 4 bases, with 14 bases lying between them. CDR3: CASGEGHLYGYTF. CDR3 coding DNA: TGTGCCAGCGGGGAGGGACACCTCTATGGCTACACCTTC.

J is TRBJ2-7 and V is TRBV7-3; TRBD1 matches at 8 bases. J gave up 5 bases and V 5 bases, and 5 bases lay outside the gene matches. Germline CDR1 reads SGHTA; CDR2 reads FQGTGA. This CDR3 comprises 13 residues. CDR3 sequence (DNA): TGTGCCAGCAGCCCCGGACAGGGCCACGAGCAGTACGTC. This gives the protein CASSPGQGHEQYV.

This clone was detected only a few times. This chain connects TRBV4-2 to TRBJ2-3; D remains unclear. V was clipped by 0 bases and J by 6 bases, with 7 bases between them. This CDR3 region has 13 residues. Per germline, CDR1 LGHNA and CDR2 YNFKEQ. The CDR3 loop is CASSQDFPDTQYF. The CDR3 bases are TGTGCCAGCAGCCAAGATTTTCCCGATACGCAGTATTTT.

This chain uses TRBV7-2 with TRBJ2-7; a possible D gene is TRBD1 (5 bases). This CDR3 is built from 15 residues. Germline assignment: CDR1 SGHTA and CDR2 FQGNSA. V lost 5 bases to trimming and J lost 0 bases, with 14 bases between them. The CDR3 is CASSAQQGTSYEQYF. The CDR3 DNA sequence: TGTGCCAGCAGCGCCCAGCAGGGAACCTCCTACGAGCAGTACTTC.

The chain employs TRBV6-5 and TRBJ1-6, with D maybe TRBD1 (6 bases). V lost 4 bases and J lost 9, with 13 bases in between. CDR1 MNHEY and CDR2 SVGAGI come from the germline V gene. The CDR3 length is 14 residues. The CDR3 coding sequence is TGTGCCAGCAGTTCACAGGGTAGAGGTTCACCCCTCCACTTT. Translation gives CASSSQGRGSPLHF.

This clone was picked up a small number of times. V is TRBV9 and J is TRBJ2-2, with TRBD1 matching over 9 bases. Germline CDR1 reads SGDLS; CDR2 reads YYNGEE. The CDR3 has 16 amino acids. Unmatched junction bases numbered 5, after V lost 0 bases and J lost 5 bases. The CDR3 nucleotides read TGTGCCAGCAGCGTAGAGGGGACAGGGTTGACCGGGGAGCTGTTTTTT. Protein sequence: CASSVEGTGLTGELFF.

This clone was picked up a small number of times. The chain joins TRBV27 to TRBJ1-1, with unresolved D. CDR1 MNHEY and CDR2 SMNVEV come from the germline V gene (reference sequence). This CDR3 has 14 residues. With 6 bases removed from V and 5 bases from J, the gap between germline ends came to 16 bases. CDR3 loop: CASSLDGRRTEAFF. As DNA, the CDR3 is TGTGCCAGCAGCCTCGATGGACGGCGTACTGAAGCTTTCTTT.

CDR3: CAWSGTGFTGELFF. DNA for the CDR3: TGTGCCTGGTCCGGGACAGGGTTCACCGGGGAGCTGTTTTTT. The V gene is TRBV30, the J gene TRBJ2-2, with TRBD1 matching 9 bases. This CDR3 is 14 amino acids long. V trimming: 5 bases; J trimming: 4 bases; junction bases outside the gene matches: 5. CDR1 and CDR2 from the germline V gene are GTSNPN and SVGIG (reference sequence).

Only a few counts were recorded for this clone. CDR3 protein: CATSRPRGQVYEQYF. In DNA, the CDR3 is TGTGCCACCAGCAGGCCTCGGGGACAGGTCTACGAGCAGTACTTC. This rearrangement joins TRBV15 to TRBJ2-7, with TRBD1 identical over 8 bases. This CDR3 spans 15 amino acids. In germline, CDR1 is LNHNV, CDR2 YYDKDF (reference sequence). Unmatched junction bases numbered 7, after V lost 3 bases and J lost 3 bases.

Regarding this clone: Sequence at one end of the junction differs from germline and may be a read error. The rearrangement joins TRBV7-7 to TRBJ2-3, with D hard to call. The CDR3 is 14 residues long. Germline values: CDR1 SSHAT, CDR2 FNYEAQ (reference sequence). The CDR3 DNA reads TGTGCTAGCAGCTCCTTTCCAGGAACAGATACGCAGTATTTT. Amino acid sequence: CASSSFPGTDTQYF.

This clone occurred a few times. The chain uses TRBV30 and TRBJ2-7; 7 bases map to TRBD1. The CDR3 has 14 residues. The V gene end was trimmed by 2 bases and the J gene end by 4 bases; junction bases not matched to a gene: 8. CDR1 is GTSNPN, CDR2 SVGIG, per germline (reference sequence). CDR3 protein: CAWSRGTVLYEQYV. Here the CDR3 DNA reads TGTGCCTGGAGTAGGGGGACAGTCCTGTACGAGCAGTACGTC.

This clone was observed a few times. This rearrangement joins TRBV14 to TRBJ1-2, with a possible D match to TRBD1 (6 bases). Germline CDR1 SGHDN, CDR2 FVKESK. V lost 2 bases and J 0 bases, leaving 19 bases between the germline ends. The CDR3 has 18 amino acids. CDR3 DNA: TGTGCCAGCAGCCAACGTGCGGGACACCGAGTAGCTAACTATGGCTACACCTTC. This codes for CASSQRAGHRVANYGYTF.

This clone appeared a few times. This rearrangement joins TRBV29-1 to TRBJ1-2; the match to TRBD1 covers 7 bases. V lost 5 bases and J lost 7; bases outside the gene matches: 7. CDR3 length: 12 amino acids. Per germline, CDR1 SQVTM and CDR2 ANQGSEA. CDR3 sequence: CSVWTGEGGYTF. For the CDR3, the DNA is TGCAGCGTTTGGACAGGAGAGGGTGGCTACACCTTC.

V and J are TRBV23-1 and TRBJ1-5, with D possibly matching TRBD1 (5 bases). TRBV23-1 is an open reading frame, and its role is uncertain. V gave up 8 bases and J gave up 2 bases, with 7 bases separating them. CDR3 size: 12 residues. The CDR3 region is CASGGGNQPQHF. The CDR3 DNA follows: TGCGCCAGCGGGGGGGGCAATCAGCCCCAGCATTTT.

CDR3 sequence: CAISNRVGNTIYF. Here the CDR3 DNA reads TGTGCCATCAGCAACAGGGTTGGAAACACCATATATTTT. The chain links TRBV10-3 to TRBJ1-3; a possible D gene is TRBD1 (6 bases). The CDR3 covers 13 residues. Trimming took off 6 bases at V and 3 bases at J, with 9 bases between the two ends. Germline CDR1 reads ENHRY; CDR2 reads SYGVKD.

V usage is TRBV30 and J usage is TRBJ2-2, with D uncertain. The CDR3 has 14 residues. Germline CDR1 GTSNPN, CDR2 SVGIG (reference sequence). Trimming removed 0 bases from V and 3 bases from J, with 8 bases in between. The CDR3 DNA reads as TGTGCCTGGAGTGTTGCCCGTTACACCGGGGAGCTGTTTTTT. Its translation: CAWSVARYTGELFF.